This entry lists 31 T cell receptor beta chains sequenced from one sample in a study of post-analysis software for immune sequencing data. Study-wide results and caveats: Patients showed TRBV5-6, TRBV5-1 and TRBV20-1 among a few TRBV segments more frequent than in controls.

cDNA libraries for TCR beta contained unique molecular identifiers. Using its own MiXCR run on the PCR reads, TCRdb lists one record per CDR3 protein. The sample has hundreds of thousands of distinct CDR3 sequences; around 37% are singletons. No antigen has been assigned to these receptors. Sequencing used blood. All receptors derive from a girl between 10 and 17 years old with multiple sclerosis.

This chain uses TRBV6-2 or TRBV6-3 with TRBJ2-7; 10 positions agree with TRBD1. The V gene's germline CDR1 is MNHEY and CDR2 SVGEGT. The length of the CDR3 is 14 residues. V was clipped by 5 bases and J by 5 bases; unmatched bases: 6. The CDR3 is CASSTGTGVHEQYF. Here the CDR3 DNA reads TGTGCCAGCAGTACCGGGACAGGGGTTCACGAGCAGTACTTC.

V is TRBV5-6 and J is TRBJ2-3; 9 nucleotides line up with TRBD2. CDR1 is SGHDT, CDR2 YYEEEE, per germline. V shed 1 base, J shed 3 bases, and the junction held 9 bases outside the gene matches. This CDR3 region has 17 residues. CDR3 sequence: CASSLFEERGATDTQYF. The CDR3 nucleotides are TGTGCCAGCAGCTTGTTCGAGGAGCGGGGGGCAACAGATACGCAGTATTTT.

This clonotype has only a few counts. The J gene is TRBJ2-7, the V gene TRBV18, with 10 bases matching TRBD1. Germline assignment: CDR1 KGHSH and CDR2 LQKENI. The CDR3 has 14 residues. The V and J ends lost 6 bases and 12 bases, in that order; junction bases with no gene match: 14. The DNA of the CDR3 is TGTGCCAGCTCCCGCCGGAAGAAGGGACAGGGGAGGTACTTC. Protein sequence: CASSRRKKGQGRYF.

The genes are TRBV12-3 or TRBV12-4 and TRBJ2-7; possibly TRBD1 or TRBD2 for D (7 bases each). This CDR3 spans 14 amino acids. Trimming took off 5 bases at V and 6 bases at J, with 17 bases between the two ends. CDR3 nucleotide sequence: TGTGCCAGCAGTCCCTCAGGGGGGGATCTCGAGCAGTACTTC. This gives the protein CASSPSGGDLEQYF.

The rearrangement uses TRBV20-1 and TRBJ2-7; D gene uncertain. Trimming removed 2 bases at V and 2 bases at J, with 10 bases between. Germline assignment: CDR1 DFQATT and CDR2 SNEGSKA (reference sequence). The CDR3 sequence is 13 residues long. In nucleotides, the CDR3 is TGCAGTGCTAGATGGTCAGAGGCCTACGAGCAGTACTTC. It codes for CSARWSEAYEQYF.

V and J are TRBV15 and TRBJ2-3; 8 nucleotides match TRBD1. The CDR3 covers 15 residues. CDR1 and CDR2 (germline): LNHNV, YYDKDF (reference sequence). J was trimmed by 4 bases and V by 0 bases; bases with no gene match: 3. The CDR3 sequence: CATSRDAQGADTQYF. CDR3 nucleotides: TGTGCCACCAGCAGAGATGCACAGGGGGCAGATACGCAGTATTTT.

CDR3 protein: CASTRWETGELFF. The CDR3 coding sequence is TGTGCCAGCACCCGGTGGGAGACCGGGGAGCTGTTTTTT. The rearrangement uses TRBV3-1 and TRBJ2-2; D is perhaps TRBD2 (5 bases). In germline, CDR1 is LGHDT, CDR2 YNNKEL (reference sequence). Trimming took 7 bases from V and 5 from J, leaving 11 bases between them. The CDR3 loop spans 13 amino acids.

Notes on this clonotype: A much larger clone differs by one base, so this may be a read error. The chain has TRBV20-1 and TRBJ1-6, with D hard to call. CDR1 and CDR2 from the germline V gene are DFQATT and SNEGSKA (reference sequence). Trimming removed 2 bases from V and 9 bases from J, with 14 bases in between. This CDR3 has 14 amino acids. The CDR3 sequence is CSARPAQPSSPLHF. Here the CDR3 DNA reads TGCAGTGCTAGACCGGCCCAACCCAGTTCACCCCTCCACTTT.

This clonotype was picked up a small number of times. The chain carries TRBV5-1 and TRBJ1-4, with 7 bases fitting TRBD1. There are 13 residues in the CDR3. The germline V gene has CDR1 SGHRS and CDR2 YFSETQ. V dropped 10 bases and J dropped 8; count of bases not matched to a gene: 11. The CDR3 bases are TGCGCCCGTCGAGGGGGCGCGGACGAAAAACTGTTTTTT. This sequence encodes CARRGGADEKLFF.

This clonotype was recorded a few times. J is TRBJ2-2 and V is TRBV5-1; 11 bases match TRBD2. Germline lookup yields CDR1 SGHRS and CDR2 YFSETQ. Trimming cost V 4 bases and J 8 bases; bases outside gene matches: 4. This CDR3 has 14 amino acids. CDR3 sequence: CASSTGLAAGELFF. The CDR3 coding sequence is TGCGCCAGCAGCACGGGACTAGCGGCGGGGGAGCTGTTTTTT.

In its sample, this clonotype was seen a few times. The chain has TRBV10-3 and TRBJ2-7; D uncertain. The CDR3 runs to 12 residues. Germline CDR1 reads ENHRY; CDR2 reads SYGVKD. The germline V and J ends were trimmed by 0 bases and 7 bases, with 7 bases remaining between them. The CDR3 nucleotides are TGTGCCATCAGTGAGTCGTCTAGTGAGCAGTACTTC. It encodes CAISESSSEQYF.

This chain connects TRBV3-1 to TRBJ2-7; no clear D gene. CDR1 and CDR2 from the germline V gene are LGHDT and YNNKEL (reference sequence). The length of the CDR3 is 13 residues. Trimming stripped 4 bases from V and 4 bases from J, with 11 bases between. CDR3 sequence reads: CASSLENYYEQYF. For the CDR3, the DNA is TGTGCCAGCAGCCTTGAAAATTATTACGAGCAGTACTTC.

The chain combines TRBV5-1 with TRBJ2-7; tentative D call: TRBD2 (6 bases). Trimming cost V 4 bases and J 5 bases, with 13 bases left between them. CDR1 SGHRS and CDR2 YFSETQ come from the germline V gene. This CDR3 has 13 residues. CDR3: CASSTGTPDEQYF. The CDR3 coding sequence is TGCGCCAGCAGCACCGGGACTCCCGACGAGCAGTACTTC.

This clonotype was seen only a few times. The chain employs TRBV12-3 or TRBV12-4 and TRBJ2-3, with 12 bases matching TRBD2. Germline trimming cut 6 bases from V and 5 bases from J; bases unmatched to any gene: 18. The CDR3 has 19 residues. CDR3: CASRTDANLAGGQGDTQYF. The CDR3 DNA follows: TGTGCCAGCAGAACCGATGCCAACCTAGCGGGGGGGCAGGGAGATACGCAGTATTTT.

In DNA, the CDR3 is TGCAGTGCTAGAGGTTTTATGGGGGACACTGAAGCTTTCTTT. Translation: CSARGFMGDTEAFF. The chain combines TRBV20-1 with TRBJ1-1, with TRBD1 as a possible D gene (5 bases). Germline CDR1 and CDR2: DFQATT and SNEGSKA (reference sequence). Trimming shortened V by 1 base and J by 3 bases, and 12 bases separated the two germline ends. The CDR3 length is 14 residues.

The rearrangement joins TRBV14 to TRBJ2-7; 9 bases align to TRBD2. Germline-derived CDR1 and CDR2 are SGHDN and FVKESK. J was trimmed by 5 bases and V by 1 base; bases with no gene match: 6. The length of the CDR3 is 15 residues. The CDR3 coding sequence is TGTGCCAGCAGCCAAGGGGGACTAGCCAGGAACGAGCAGTACTTC. Translated, it gives CASSQGGLARNEQYF.

This sequence joins TRBV20-1 and TRBJ1-2; possible D gene TRBD1, 6 bases. V lost 6 bases to trimming and J lost 3 bases, with 14 bases between them. The CDR3 covers 13 residues. Germline V gene sequence: CDR1 DFQATT, CDR2 SNEGSKA (reference sequence). The CDR3: CSARHRAHYGYTF. CDR3 coding DNA: TGCAGTGCAAGACACAGGGCCCACTATGGCTACACCTTC.

This sequence joins TRBV4-2 and TRBJ1-1; no definite D call. Per germline, CDR1 LGHNA and CDR2 YNFKEQ. This CDR3 is 14 amino acids long. V was cut by 3 bases and J by 5 bases, with 13 bases left in between. Written as DNA, the CDR3 is TGTGCCAGCAGCCAGGGAAACTTAGAGACTGAAGCTTTCTTT. Its translation: CASSQGNLETEAFF.

V usage is TRBV5-1 and J usage is TRBJ2-1; 10 bases agree with TRBD2. Germline assignment: CDR1 SGHRS and CDR2 YFSETQ. Trimming took 4 bases from V and 8 from J; bases not matched to a gene: 9. CDR3 length: 15 amino acids. The DNA of the CDR3 is TGCGCCAGCAGCAAACTAGCGGGGCGGTGGGATGAGCAGTTCTTC. This gives the protein CASSKLAGRWDEQFF.

The chain has TRBV5-5 and TRBJ2-7; D is undetermined. CDR3 length: 13 amino acids. V lost 4 bases and J lost 2, with 10 bases in between. CDR1 is SGHKS and CDR2 is YYEKEE in the germline V gene (reference sequence). The CDR3 region is CASSAWNPYEQYF. The CDR3 DNA reads as TGTGCCAGCAGCGCGTGGAACCCCTACGAGCAGTACTTC. The whole variable domain, remainder taken from reference TRBV5-5 and TRBJ2-7, is DAGVTQSPTHLIKTRGQQVTLRCSPISGHKSVSWYQQVLGQGPQFIFQYYEKEERGRGNFPDRFSARQFPNYSSELNVNALLLGDSALYLCASSAWNPYEQYFGPGTRLTVT.

This clonotype came up a few times. The chain employs TRBV12-3 or TRBV12-4 and TRBJ2-1; 7 nucleotides match TRBD1. V shed 5 bases, J shed 6 bases, and the junction held 4 bases outside the gene matches. This CDR3 has 13 residues. CDR3 region: CASSPRQGNEQFF. The CDR3 DNA sequence: TGTGCCAGCAGTCCCCGACAGGGCAATGAGCAGTTCTTC.

Turning to this clonotype: The junction shows a germline mismatch at one end, possibly a read error. The chain combines TRBV10-3 with TRBJ2-1, with D possibly matching TRBD1 (6 bases). The germline gives CDR1 ENHRY, CDR2 SYGVKD. There are 16 residues in the CDR3. The chain's CDR3 is CAISEEGTPYYTEQFF. As DNA, the CDR3 is TGTGCCATCAGTGAGGAGGGGACACCCTATTACACTGAGCAGTTCTTC.

This clonotype was seen only a few times. The chain employs TRBV25-1 and TRBJ1-2; D possibly corresponds to TRBD1 (5 bases). The CDR3 has 12 residues. Germline assignment: CDR1 MGHDK and CDR2 SYGVNS. The V gene lost 5 bases and the J gene lost 5 bases, with 9 bases spanning the gap. CDR3 residues: CASSNRGYGYTF. The CDR3 coding sequence is TGTGCCAGCAGTAATAGGGGATATGGCTACACCTTC.

The rearrangement joins TRBV29-1 to TRBJ1-2, with D possibly TRBD1 on 5 matching bases. Trimming took off 1 base at V and 8 bases at J, with 14 bases between the two ends. Germline V gene data show CDR1 as SQVTM and CDR2 as ANQGSEA. The CDR3 is 13 amino acids. The CDR3 here is CSVEVRQGGGYTF. The CDR3 DNA sequence: TGCAGCGTTGAAGTGAGGCAGGGTGGAGGCTACACCTTC. Drawing the rest from reference TRBV29-1 and TRBJ1-2, the complete variable domain is SAVISQKPSRDICQRGTSLTIQCQVDSQVTMMFWYRQQPGQSLTLIATANQGSEATYESGFVIDKFPISRPNLTFSTLTVSNMSPEDSSIYLCSVEVRQGGGYTFGSGTRLTVV.

This clonotype has at least ten counts. This sequence joins TRBV10-3 and TRBJ2-1; 14 nucleotides match TRBD2. This CDR3 is 15 amino acids long. J was trimmed by 7 bases and V by 6 bases; bases with no gene match: 5. Germline values: CDR1 ENHRY, CDR2 SYGVKD. The CDR3 spells CAISLGTSGGNEQFF. The CDR3 nucleotides are TGTGCCATCAGCCTCGGGACTAGCGGGGGTAATGAGCAGTTCTTC.

This clonotype was observed a handful of times. This chain joins TRBV9 and TRBJ1-5; D call uncertain. The CDR3 runs to 13 residues. Trimming stripped 0 bases from V and 4 bases from J, with 5 bases between. Germline V lookup: CDR1 SGDLS, CDR2 YYNGEE. The CDR3 nucleotides are TGTGCCAGCAGCGTAGACGGGAATCAGCCCCAGCATTTT. This codes for CASSVDGNQPQHF.

A remark on this clonotype: A read error may account for a junction end that differs from germline. V and J are TRBV12-3 or TRBV12-4 and TRBJ2-6; possible D gene TRBD1, 6 bases. This CDR3 is built from 18 residues. The CDR3: CASSPRTVSPSGANILTF. As DNA, the CDR3 is TGTGCCAGCAGCCCCCGGACAGTATCCCCTTCTGGGGCCAACATCCTGACTTTC.

This clonotype was seen once. The junction does not match germline at one end; this may be a read error. The chain couples TRBV7-2 to TRBJ1-2; D ambiguous. CDR3 length: 12 amino acids. Per germline, CDR1 SGHTA and CDR2 FQGNSA. CDR3 in amino acids: CASSLARNGYIF. The DNA for the CDR3 is TGTGCCAGCAGCTTAGCGCGCAATGGCTACATCTTC.

The chain has TRBV20-1 and TRBJ2-3; 8 nucleotides match TRBD1. V shed 0 bases and J 3 bases; nucleotides not matched to a gene: 2. The CDR3 runs to 14 residues. Germline V gene sequence: CDR1 DFQATT, CDR2 SNEGSKA (reference sequence). CDR3 DNA: TGCAGTGCTAGAGACCAGGGGGCGACAGATACGCAGTATTTT. Residues: CSARDQGATDTQYF.

This rearrangement joins TRBV15 to TRBJ2-7, with 7 bases matching TRBD1. Germline CDR1 reads LNHNV; CDR2 reads YYDKDF (reference sequence). With 3 bases clipped from V and 3 bases from J, the junction kept 5 bases outside the gene matches. The CDR3 has 14 residues. The CDR3 nucleotides are TGTGCCACCAGCAGTTCTCGACAGGGCTACGAGCAGTACTTC. This gives the protein CATSSSRQGYEQYF.

The J gene is TRBJ2-3, the V gene TRBV20-1; 8 nucleotides line up with TRBD1. After removal of 4 bases from V and 2 bases from J, the junction contained 8 bases not matched to a gene. Germline V lookup: CDR1 DFQATT, CDR2 SNEGSKA (reference sequence). This CDR3 has 15 amino acids. CDR3 DNA: TGCAGTGCTACGACAGGGGCCTGTAACACAGATACGCAGTATTTT. Its translation: CSATTGACNTDTQYF.